A selection of T cell receptor beta chains follows, all from one sample in a study of shared clonotypes between healthy human individuals. TCRdb's copy holds only in-frame clones and misses some; the assay was immunoSEQ multiplex PCR. This table has nearly 500,000 clones, about 82% appearing once. Input material: PBMCs. The source of these receptors is a woman between 40 and 55 years old in good health. Some clones in this sample may be carry-over from other donors' samples. CDR3s include the opening cysteine and the closing phenylalanine or tryptophan. The D gene is left open where the match is weak. A row's size may be missing; if present it is once, few, many or a size class.

abundance	v_gene	j_gene	d_gene	CDR3nt	CDR3aa
NA	TRBV27	TRBJ2-7	TRBD1	TGTGCCAGCAGCGGGATGGCTCCGGGACAGGGGTTCACCTACGAGCAGTACTTC	CASSGMAPGQGFTYEQYF
once	TRBV28	TRBJ2-1	TRBD1	TGTGCCAGCAGTACCGGGACAGGGGGCCTTTATGTCTACAATGAGCAGTTCTTC	CASSTGTGGLYVYNEQFF
NA	TRBV5-1	TRBJ1-5	TRBD1	TGCGCCAGCAGCCCGGGACAGACAAATCAGCCCCAGCATTTT	CASSPGQTNQPQHF
few	TRBV11-3	TRBJ2-1	TRBD2	TGTGCCAGCAGCTTATTCGGCGGGAGTGGCGGTGAGCAGTTCTTC	CASSLFGGSGGEQFF
NA	TRBV19	TRBJ1-5	TRBD1	TGTGCCAGCTCACCGGGGACAGCCTACAATCAGCCCCAGCATTTT	CASSPGTAYNQPQHF
NA	TRBV5-5	TRBJ1-5	TRBD1	TGTGCCAGCAGCTTGGTGGCAGGGGGGGGCAATCAGCCCCAGCATTTT	CASSLVAGGGNQPQHF
once	TRBV5-4	TRBJ2-2	NA	TGTGCCAGCAGCTTTGTAGGGGTAGGGGCCGGGGAGCTGTTTTTT	CASSFVGVGAGELFF
NA	TRBV18	TRBJ1-2	NA	TGTGCCAGCTCACCAGGTTTGGGCGGCGGTGGCTACACCTTC	CASSPGLGGGGYTF
few	TRBV5-1	TRBJ2-5	TRBD1	TGCGCCAGCAGCCTGAATGCAGGGGGAGAGACCCAGTACTTC	CASSLNAGGETQYF
NA	TRBV19	TRBJ2-1	NA	TGTGCCAGTAGTGCGGGGCTGTACAATGAGCAGTTCTTC	CASSAGLYNEQFF
NA	TRBV10-2	TRBJ2-5	NA	TGCGCCAGCAGTGAGCCCCGGGTGAGGCGCAGGGAGACCCAGTACTTC	CASSEPRVRRRETQYF
NA	TRBV5-8	TRBJ2-7	NA	TGTGCCAGCAGCTTTCGGAGGCATTCCTACGAGCAGTACTTC	CASSFRRHSYEQYF
NA	TRBV5-8	TRBJ2-1	TRBD1	TGTGCCAGCAGCAGGGGACAGAATGAGCAGTTCTTC	CASSRGQNEQFF